This T cell receptor (beta chain) was captured in a study of blood T cell repertoires in COVID-19. Turning to the study itself: Researchers got acute and convalescent COVID-19 samples from the United States, Italy and Spain. Sources were T cells, B-cell-depleted T cells, or PBMCs; the material itself was cDNA or gDNA.

The V gene's germline CDR1 is MNHNS and CDR2 SASEGT. CDR3 length: 15 amino acids. Unmatched junction bases numbered 7, after V lost 2 bases and J lost 9 bases. Study processing details: By means of reference gene primer amplification, nucleated cell counts were estimated. The method was immunoSEQ multiplex PCR; TCRdb's version includes in-frame clones alone and lacks a portion of them. The DNA was the basis for D and trimming; V, J and clone size are from that table. The data show tens of thousands of clones, about 88% seen once. Sequenced input: peripheral blood. This receptor was obtained from a human donor in a cohort sampled during active COVID-19. The chain couples TRBV6-1 to TRBJ1-6; 7 positions match TRBD1. The chain's CDR3 is CASSEPRDSSSPLHF. CDR3 DNA: TGTGCCAGCAGTGAACCCCGGGACAGCAGTTCACCCCTCCACTTT.